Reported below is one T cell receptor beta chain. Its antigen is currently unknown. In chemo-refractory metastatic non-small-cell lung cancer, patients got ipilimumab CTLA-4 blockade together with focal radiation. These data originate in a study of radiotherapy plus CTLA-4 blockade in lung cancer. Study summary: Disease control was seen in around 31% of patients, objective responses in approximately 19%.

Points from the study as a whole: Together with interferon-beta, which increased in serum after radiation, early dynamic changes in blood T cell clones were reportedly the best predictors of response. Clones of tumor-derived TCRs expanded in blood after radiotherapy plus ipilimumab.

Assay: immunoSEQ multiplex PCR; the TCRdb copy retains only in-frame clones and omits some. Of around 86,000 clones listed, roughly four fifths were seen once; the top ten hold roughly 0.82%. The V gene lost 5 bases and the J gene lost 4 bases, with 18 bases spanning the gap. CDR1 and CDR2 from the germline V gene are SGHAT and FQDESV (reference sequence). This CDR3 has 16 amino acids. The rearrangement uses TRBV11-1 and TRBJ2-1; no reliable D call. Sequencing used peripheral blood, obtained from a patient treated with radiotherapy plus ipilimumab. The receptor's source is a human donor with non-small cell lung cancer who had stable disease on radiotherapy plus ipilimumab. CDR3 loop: CASSRITENLYNEQFF. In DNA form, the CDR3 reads TGTGCCAGCAGCCGCATTACGGAAAACTTATACAATGAGCAGTTCTTC.